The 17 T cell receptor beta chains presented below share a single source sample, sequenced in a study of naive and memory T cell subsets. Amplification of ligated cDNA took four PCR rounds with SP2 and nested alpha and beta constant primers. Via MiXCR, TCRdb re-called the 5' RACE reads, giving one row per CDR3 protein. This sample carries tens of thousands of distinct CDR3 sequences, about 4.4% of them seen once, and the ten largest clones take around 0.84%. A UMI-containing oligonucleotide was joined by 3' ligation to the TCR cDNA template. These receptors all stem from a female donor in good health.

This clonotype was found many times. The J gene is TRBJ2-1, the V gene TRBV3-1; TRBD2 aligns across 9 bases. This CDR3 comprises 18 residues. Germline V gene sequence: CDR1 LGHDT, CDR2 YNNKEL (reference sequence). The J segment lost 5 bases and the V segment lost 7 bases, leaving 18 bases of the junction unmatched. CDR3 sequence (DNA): TGTGCCAGCACCCCACGGGGAGCGGGAGGTGACCGAGACAATGAGCAGTTCTTC. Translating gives CASTPRGAGGDRDNEQFF.

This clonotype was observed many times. CDR3 loop: CSASHGNQPQHF. The CDR3 DNA is TGCAGTGCCTCACATGGTAATCAGCCCCAGCATTTT. The chain joins TRBV20-1 to TRBJ1-5; D is uncertain. Trimming removed 6 bases from V and 4 bases from J, with 10 bases in between. This CDR3 contains 12 residues. Germline assignment: CDR1 DFQATT and CDR2 SNEGSKA (reference sequence).

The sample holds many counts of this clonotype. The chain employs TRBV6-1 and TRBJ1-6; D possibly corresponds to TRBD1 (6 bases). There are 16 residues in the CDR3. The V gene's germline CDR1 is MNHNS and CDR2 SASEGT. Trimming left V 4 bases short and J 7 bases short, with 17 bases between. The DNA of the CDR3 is TGTGCCAGCAGTGTGGGGGGCGCCCCCACCAATTCACCCCTCCACTTT. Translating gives CASSVGGAPTNSPLHF.

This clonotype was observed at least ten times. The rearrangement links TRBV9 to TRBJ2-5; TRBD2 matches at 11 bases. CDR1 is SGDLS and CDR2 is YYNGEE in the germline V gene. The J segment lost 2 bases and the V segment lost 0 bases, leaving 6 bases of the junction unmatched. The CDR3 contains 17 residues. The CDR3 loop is CASSVGLAGRLQETQYF. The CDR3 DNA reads TGTGCCAGCAGCGTAGGACTAGCGGGACGGTTGCAAGAGACCCAGTACTTC.

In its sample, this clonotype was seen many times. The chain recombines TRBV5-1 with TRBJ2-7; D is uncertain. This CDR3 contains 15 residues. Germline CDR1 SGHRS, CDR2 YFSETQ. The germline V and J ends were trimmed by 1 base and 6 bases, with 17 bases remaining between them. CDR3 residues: CASSLQVGHIAEQYF. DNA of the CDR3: TGCGCCAGCAGCTTGCAGGTTGGCCACATCGCCGAGCAGTACTTC.

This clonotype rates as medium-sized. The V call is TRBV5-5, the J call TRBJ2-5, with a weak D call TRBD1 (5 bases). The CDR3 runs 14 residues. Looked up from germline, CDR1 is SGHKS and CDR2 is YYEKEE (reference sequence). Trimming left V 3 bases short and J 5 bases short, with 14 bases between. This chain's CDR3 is CASSYSHRQETQYF. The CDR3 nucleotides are TGTGCCAGCAGCTACTCCCACAGGCAGGAGACCCAGTACTTC.

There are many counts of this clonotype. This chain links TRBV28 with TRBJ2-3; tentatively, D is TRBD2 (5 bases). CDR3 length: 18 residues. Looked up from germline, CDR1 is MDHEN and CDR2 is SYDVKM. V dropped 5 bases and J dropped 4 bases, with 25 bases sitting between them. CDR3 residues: CASSPRVWEPYGADTQYF. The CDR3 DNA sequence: TGTGCCAGCAGTCCTCGGGTCTGGGAGCCGTACGGAGCAGATACGCAGTATTTT.

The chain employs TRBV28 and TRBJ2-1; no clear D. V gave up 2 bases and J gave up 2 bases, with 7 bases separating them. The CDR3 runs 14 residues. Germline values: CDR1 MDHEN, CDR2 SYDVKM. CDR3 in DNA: TGTGCCAGCAGTTTAAGGAGCACCTACAATGAGCAGTTCTTC. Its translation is CASSLRSTYNEQFF. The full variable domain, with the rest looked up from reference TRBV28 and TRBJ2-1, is DVKVTQSSRYLVKRTGEKVFLECVQDMDHENMFWYRQDPGLGLRLIYFSYDVKMKEKGDIPEGYSVSREKKERFSLILESASTNQTSMYLCASSLRSTYNEQFFGPGTRLTVL.

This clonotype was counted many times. Here the CDR3 DNA reads TGTGCCAGCAGCCCCCGGGGAGGGGGAGCTCAGCCCCAGCATTTT. This encodes CASSPRGGGAQPQHF. The rearrangement links TRBV7-9 to TRBJ1-5; a possible D gene is TRBD1 (6 bases). The CDR3 is 15 amino acids. The germline gives CDR1 SEHNR, CDR2 FQNEAQ (reference sequence). Deletions cut 5 bases from V and 6 bases from J, with 17 bases between.

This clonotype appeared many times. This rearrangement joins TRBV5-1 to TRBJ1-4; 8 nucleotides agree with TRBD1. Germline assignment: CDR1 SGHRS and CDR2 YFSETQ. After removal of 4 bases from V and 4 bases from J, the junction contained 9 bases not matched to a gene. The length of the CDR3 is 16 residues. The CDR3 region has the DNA TGCGCCAGCAGCCCTCAGGGGGCCGCGGGTAATGAAAAACTGTTTTTT. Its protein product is CASSPQGAAGNEKLFF. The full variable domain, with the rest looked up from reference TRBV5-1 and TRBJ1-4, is KAGVTQTPRYLIKTRGQQVTLSCSPISGHRSVSWYQQTPGQGLQFLFEYFSETQRNKGNFPGRFSGRQFSNSRSEMNVSTLELGDSALYLCASSPQGAAGNEKLFFGSGTQLSVL.

The CDR3 region has the DNA TGTGCCAGCAGCCGCGGGGACAGATATCAGCCCCAGCATTTT. Residues: CASSRGDRYQPQHF. This rearrangement joins TRBV7-9 to TRBJ1-5, with 7 bases aligning to TRBD1. The germline V gene has CDR1 SEHNR and CDR2 FQNEAQ (reference sequence). This CDR3 region has 14 residues. V dropped 5 bases and J dropped 5; count of bases not matched to a gene: 6.

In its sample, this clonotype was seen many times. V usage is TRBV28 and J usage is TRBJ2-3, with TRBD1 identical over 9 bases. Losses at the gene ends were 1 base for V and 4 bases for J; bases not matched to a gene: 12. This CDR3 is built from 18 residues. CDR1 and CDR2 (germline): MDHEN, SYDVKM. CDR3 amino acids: CASSLYGPGQGMADTQYF. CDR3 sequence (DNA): TGTGCCAGCAGTTTATATGGTCCGGGACAGGGAATGGCAGATACGCAGTATTTT.

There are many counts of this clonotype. The CDR3 protein is CASSSLAARGTQYF. DNA for the CDR3: TGCGCCAGCAGCTCCTTAGCGGCAAGGGGGACCCAGTACTTC. The chain carries TRBV5-1 and TRBJ2-5; D perhaps matches TRBD2 (6 bases). V gave up 3 bases and J gave up 7 bases, with 16 bases separating them. Germline-derived CDR1 and CDR2 are SGHRS and YFSETQ. The CDR3 spans 14 residues. The full variable domain, completed using reference TRBV5-1 and TRBJ2-5, is KAGVTQTPRYLIKTRGQQVTLSCSPISGHRSVSWYQQTPGQGLQFLFEYFSETQRNKGNFPGRFSGRQFSNSRSEMNVSTLELGDSALYLCASSSLAARGTQYFGPGTRLLVL.

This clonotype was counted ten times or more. This CDR3 is CASSPPGQRRNEKLFF. CDR3 DNA sequence: TGTGCCAGCAGCCCCCCCGGACAGCGAAGAAATGAAAAACTGTTTTTT. The rearrangement uses TRBV7-9 and TRBJ1-4, with a possible D match to TRBD1 (6 bases). This CDR3 region has 16 residues. Trimming pared 5 bases from V and 5 bases from J, leaving 18 bases between. The germline V gene encodes CDR1 SEHNR and CDR2 FQNEAQ (reference sequence).

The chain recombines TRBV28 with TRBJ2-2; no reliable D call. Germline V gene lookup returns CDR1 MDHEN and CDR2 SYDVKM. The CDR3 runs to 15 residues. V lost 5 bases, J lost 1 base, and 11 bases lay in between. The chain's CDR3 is CASSPPEGNTGELFF. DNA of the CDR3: TGTGCCAGCAGTCCACCAGAAGGGAACACCGGGGAGCTGTTTTTT.

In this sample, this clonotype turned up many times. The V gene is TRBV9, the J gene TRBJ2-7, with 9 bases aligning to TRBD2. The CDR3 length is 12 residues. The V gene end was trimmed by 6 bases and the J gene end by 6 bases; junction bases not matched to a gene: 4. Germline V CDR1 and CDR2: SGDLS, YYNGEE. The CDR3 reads CASNLAGSEQYF. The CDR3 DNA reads TGTGCCAGCAACCTAGCGGGAAGCGAGCAGTACTTC. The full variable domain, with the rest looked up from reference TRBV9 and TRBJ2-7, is DSGVTQTPKHLITATGQRVTLRCSPRSGDLSVYWYQQSLDQGLQFLIQYYNGEERAKGNILERFSAQQFPDLHSELNLSSLELGDSALYFCASNLAGSEQYFGPGTRLTVT.

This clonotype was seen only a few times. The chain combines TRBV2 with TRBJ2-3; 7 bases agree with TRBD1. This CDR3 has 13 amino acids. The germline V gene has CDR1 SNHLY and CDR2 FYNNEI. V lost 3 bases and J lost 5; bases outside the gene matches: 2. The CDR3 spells CASSEYRGDTQYF. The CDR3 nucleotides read TGTGCCAGCAGTGAGTACAGGGGAGATACGCAGTATTTT.